This T cell receptor beta chain was sequenced for a study of shared clonotypes between healthy human individuals. Germline V lookup: CDR1 SGHRS, CDR2 YFSETQ. This CDR3 has 16 amino acids. Trimming at V came to 1 base and at J to 7 bases, leaving 9 bases not matched to a gene. Each subset's genomic DNA was shared equally among a number of immunoSEQ plates. This table comes from immunoSEQ multiplex PCR, and its TCRdb copy is limited to in-frame clones, with some not included. The data show 2 million to 2.5 million clones, approximately 95% seen once. This clone was counted once. This chain joins TRBV5-1 and TRBJ2-1; 9 nucleotides align to TRBD2. The material sequenced was naive CD4+ T cells sorted from blood. Subset defined: CD45RA+ positively selected. This sequence originates from a man younger than 30 in good health. The CDR3 sequence: CASSLIPSGISNEQFF. The CDR3 DNA sequence: TGCGCCAGCAGCTTGATTCCTAGCGGGATTTCAAATGAGCAGTTCTTC.